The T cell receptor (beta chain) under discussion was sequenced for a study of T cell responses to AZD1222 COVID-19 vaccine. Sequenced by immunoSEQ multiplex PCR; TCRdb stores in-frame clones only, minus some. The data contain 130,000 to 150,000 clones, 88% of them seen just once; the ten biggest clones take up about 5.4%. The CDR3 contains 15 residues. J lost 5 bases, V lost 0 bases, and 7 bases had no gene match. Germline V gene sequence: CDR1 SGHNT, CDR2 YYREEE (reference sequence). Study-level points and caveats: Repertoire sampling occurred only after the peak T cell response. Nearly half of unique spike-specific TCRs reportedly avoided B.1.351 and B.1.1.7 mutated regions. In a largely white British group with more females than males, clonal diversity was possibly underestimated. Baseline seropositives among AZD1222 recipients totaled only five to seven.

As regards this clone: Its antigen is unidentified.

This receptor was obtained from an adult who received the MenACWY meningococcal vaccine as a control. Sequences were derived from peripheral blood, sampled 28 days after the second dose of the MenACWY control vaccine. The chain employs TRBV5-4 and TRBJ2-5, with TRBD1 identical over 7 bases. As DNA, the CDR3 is TGTGCCAGCAGCTTGGAGGGGGCGACGGGGGAGACCCAGTACTTC. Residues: CASSLEGATGETQYF.